These 7 T cell receptor beta chains originate from one sample sequenced in a study of T cell responses to AZD1222 COVID-19 vaccine. Only in-frame clones appear in the TCRdb table, and some are missing; sequencing was by immunoSEQ multiplex PCR. The data show just under 80,000 clones, about 92% seen once. The sample here was peripheral blood, taken 28 days after the second AZD1222 dose. These TCRs come from an adult who received the AZD1222 COVID-19 vaccine.

The rearrangement uses TRBV11-1 and TRBJ1-5; no clear D. CDR3 length: 13 residues. From germline, CDR1 is SGHAT and CDR2 FQDESV (reference sequence). Trimming shortened V by 6 bases and J by 2 bases, and 8 bases separated the two germline ends. Written as DNA, the CDR3 is TGTGCCAGCAGTTACGGACGCAATCAGCCCCAGCATTTT. It specifies CASSYGRNQPQHF.

The chain is built from TRBV3-1 (or the pseudogene TRBV3-2) and TRBJ2-1; D is unresolved. The CDR3 loop spans 14 amino acids. V lost 0 bases and J lost 9, with 12 bases in between. CDR1 and CDR2 (germline): LGHDT, YNNKEL (reference sequence). CDR3 in amino acids: CASSQDLLSGEQFF. The CDR3 region has the DNA TGTGCCAGCAGCCAAGATCTACTTTCGGGTGAGCAGTTCTTC.

The V gene is TRBV2, the J gene TRBJ2-3, with 8 bases fitting TRBD2. Per the germline V gene, CDR1 is SNHLY and CDR2 is FYNNEI. Losses at the gene ends were 8 bases for V and 6 bases for J; bases not matched to a gene: 4. The CDR3 has 12 amino acids. The CDR3 region is CASGGGLDTQYF. CDR3 in DNA: TGTGCCAGCGGCGGGGGGTTGGATACGCAGTATTTT.

The V and J genes are TRBV28 and TRBJ2-5; D is ambiguous. Trimming stripped 6 bases from V and 1 base from J, with 6 bases between. The CDR3 is 12 amino acids. CDR1 is MDHEN, CDR2 SYDVKM, per germline. The CDR3 sequence is CASSPPQETQYF. The CDR3 coding sequence is TGTGCCAGCAGCCCACCCCAAGAGACCCAGTACTTC.

V and J are TRBV6-5 and TRBJ1-3; no definite D call. CDR3 size: 14 residues. The V and J ends lost 5 bases and 2 bases respectively, with 10 bases between them. The germline gives CDR1 MNHEY, CDR2 SVGAGI. The CDR3 nucleotides read TGTGCCAGCAGTCTGGAGTTTCCTGGAAACACCATATATTTT. Residues: CASSLEFPGNTIYF.

This chain joins TRBV30 and TRBJ1-2; 8 bases line up with TRBD1. Unmatched junction bases numbered 5, after V lost 4 bases and J lost 4 bases. The CDR3 extends over 13 amino acids. Germline values: CDR1 GTSNPN, CDR2 SVGIG (reference sequence). In DNA form, the CDR3 reads TGTGCCTGGAATTCAGGGGGCCGCTATGGCTACACCTTC. Protein product: CAWNSGGRYGYTF.

CDR3: CASSRGLAGAGEQFF. The CDR3 nucleotides are TGTGCCAGCAGCAGAGGACTAGCGGGAGCAGGTGAGCAGTTCTTC. The gene calls are TRBV7-7 and TRBJ2-1; 13 bases line up with TRBD2. The J segment lost 9 bases and the V segment lost 5 bases, leaving 7 bases of the junction unmatched. The CDR3 has 15 residues. Looked up from germline, CDR1 is SSHAT and CDR2 is FNYEAQ (reference sequence).